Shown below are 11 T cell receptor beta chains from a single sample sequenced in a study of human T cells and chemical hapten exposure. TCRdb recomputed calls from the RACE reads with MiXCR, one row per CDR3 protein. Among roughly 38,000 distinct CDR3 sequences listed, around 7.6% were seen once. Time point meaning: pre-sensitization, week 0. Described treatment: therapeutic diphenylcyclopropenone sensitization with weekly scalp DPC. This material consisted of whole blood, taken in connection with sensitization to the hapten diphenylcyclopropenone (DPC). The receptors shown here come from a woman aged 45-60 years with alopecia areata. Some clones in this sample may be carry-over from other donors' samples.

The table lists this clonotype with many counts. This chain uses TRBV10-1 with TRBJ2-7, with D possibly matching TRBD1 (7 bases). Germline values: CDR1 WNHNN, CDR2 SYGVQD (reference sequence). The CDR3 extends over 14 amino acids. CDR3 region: CSWRGREPPDEQYF. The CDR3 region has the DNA TGCAGTTGGAGGGGGCGAGAACCCCCGGACGAGCAGTACTTC.

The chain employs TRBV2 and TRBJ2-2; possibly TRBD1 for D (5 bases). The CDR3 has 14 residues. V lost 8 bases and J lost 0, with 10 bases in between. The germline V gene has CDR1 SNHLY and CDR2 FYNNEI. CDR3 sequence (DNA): TGTGCCAGCGAGATGGGGCCGAACACCGGGGAGCTGTTTTTT. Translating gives CASEMGPNTGELFF.

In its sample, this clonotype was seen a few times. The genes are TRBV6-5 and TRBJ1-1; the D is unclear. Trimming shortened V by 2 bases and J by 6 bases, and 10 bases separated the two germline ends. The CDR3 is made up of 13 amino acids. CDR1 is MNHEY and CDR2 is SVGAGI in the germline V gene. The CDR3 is CASSYPLIAEAFF. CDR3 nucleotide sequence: TGTGCCAGCAGTTACCCCTTAATCGCTGAAGCTTTCTTT.

The CDR3 nucleotides read TGTGCCAGCAGCCAAGCCGCGGTCAGGGGGGAGCTGTTTTTT. Translating gives CASSQAAVRGELFF. The chain couples TRBV14 to TRBJ2-2; no clear D. The CDR3 is made up of 14 amino acids. V was shortened by 1 base and J by 8 bases, with 11 bases between the two germline ends. Per germline, CDR1 SGHDN and CDR2 FVKESK.

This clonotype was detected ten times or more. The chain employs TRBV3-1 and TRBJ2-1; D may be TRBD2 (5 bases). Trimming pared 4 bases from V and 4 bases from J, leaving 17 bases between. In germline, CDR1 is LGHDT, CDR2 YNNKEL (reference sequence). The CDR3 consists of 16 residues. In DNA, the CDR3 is TGTGCCAGCAGCCTCAACCCCACCAGCGGATACAATGAGCAGTTCTTC. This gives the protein CASSLNPTSGYNEQFF.

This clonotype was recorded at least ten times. The CDR3 protein is CASRHDSSYGYTF. CDR3 in DNA: TGTGCCAGCAGGCACGACAGTTCGTATGGCTACACCTTC. The chain couples TRBV4-2 to TRBJ1-2; D perhaps matches TRBD1 (5 bases). V gave up 6 bases and J gave up 5 bases, with 13 bases separating them. Germline V gene sequence: CDR1 LGHNA, CDR2 YNFKEQ. This CDR3 comprises 13 residues.

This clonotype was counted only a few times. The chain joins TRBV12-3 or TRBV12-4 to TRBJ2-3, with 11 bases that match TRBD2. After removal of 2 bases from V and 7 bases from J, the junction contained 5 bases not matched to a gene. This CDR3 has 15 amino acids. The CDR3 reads CASSLTSGSLNTQYF. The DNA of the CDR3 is TGTGCCAGCAGTTTAACTAGCGGGAGCTTAAATACGCAGTATTTT.

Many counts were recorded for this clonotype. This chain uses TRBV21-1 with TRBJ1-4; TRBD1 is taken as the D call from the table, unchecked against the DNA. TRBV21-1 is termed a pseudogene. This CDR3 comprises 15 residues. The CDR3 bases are TGTGCCAGCAGCAAAGTCTGGGCAGGGAGCGAAAAACTGTTTTTT. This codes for CASSKVWAGSEKLFF.

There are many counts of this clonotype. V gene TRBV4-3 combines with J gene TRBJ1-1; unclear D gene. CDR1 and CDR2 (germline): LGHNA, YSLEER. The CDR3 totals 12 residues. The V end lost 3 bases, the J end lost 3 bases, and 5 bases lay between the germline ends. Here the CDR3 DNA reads TGCGCCAGCAGCCACCGGGACACTGAAGCTTTCTTT. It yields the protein CASSHRDTEAFF.

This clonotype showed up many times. CDR3 bases: TGTGCCAGCAGCTTAGGACAGATTATGAACACTGAAGCTTTCTTT. It specifies CASSLGQIMNTEAFF. The rearrangement joins TRBV7-8 to TRBJ1-1; D is possibly TRBD1 (5 bases). Trimming shortened V by 1 base and J by 0 bases, and 9 bases separated the two germline ends. Per germline, CDR1 SGHVS and CDR2 FQNEAQ. This CDR3 has 15 residues.

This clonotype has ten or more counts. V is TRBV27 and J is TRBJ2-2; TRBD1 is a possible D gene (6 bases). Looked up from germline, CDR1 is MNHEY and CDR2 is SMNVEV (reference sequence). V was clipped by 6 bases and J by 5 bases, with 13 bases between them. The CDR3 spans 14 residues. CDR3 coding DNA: TGTGCCAGCAGATCAGGGGCGGTTACCGGGGAGCTGTTTTTT. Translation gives CASRSGAVTGELFF.